This T cell receptor beta chain was captured in a study of cytomegalovirus exposure and HLA in healthy donors (dated by TCRdb to 2016 to 2017). General notes on the study: According to an earlier analysis of 550 to 750 of the donors, about 170 million T cells yielded 117 million unique TCR beta sequences and around 300 Gb of sequence data. Roughly 320 gigabases of sequencing data and roughly 80 million unique TCR sequences made up an early release that covered approximately 700 HLA-typed donors. Among the roughly 400 genotyped donors, around 81% belonged to the genetic ancestry cluster associated with self-reported Caucasian donors. The study was designed to test whether signatures of past pathogen exposure could be identified by cataloging public T cell receptors. Using immunosequencing, the study profiled T cell repertoires from 640 or so subjects and related those repertoires to cytomegalovirus serostatus. Besides the first cohort of under 700 subjects, a separate validation cohort made up of 120 different subjects was used. To predict cytomegalovirus infection status, the study combined high-throughput TCR immunosequencing, statistical association of individual TCRs with disease status, and machine learning. In a later analysis, previously published TCR beta repertoires from 600 to 850 donors were re-analyzed and high-resolution HLA genotyping was added so that TCR occurrence patterns could be studied. In the later analysis, no new phenotypic data were used to find candidate immune exposures; instead, reliance was placed on TCR beta sequences and their occurrence across donors. In an earlier analysis of 587 of the donors, high-throughput TCR beta sequencing was used to judge whether each TCR beta V gene segment behaved as functional or pseudogenic. Donor age, sex, ethnicity and CMV serostatus were compiled alongside the repertoire data. Genome-wide SNP genotypes for about 65% of the roughly 670 donors were used in a later genetic analysis, which treated that subset as a discovery cohort. Every discovery cohort repertoire had been produced on one sequencing platform. Both class I and class II loci were covered by HLA typing, at four-digit resolution. Typing coverage differed by locus: A, B, C, DRB1 and DQB1 were typed in roughly 629-640 donors, DQA1 in 500 to 550, DPA1 in around 580, and DPB1 in 450 to 490. Because of strong linkage in the cohort, a few DR-DQ haplotypes were treated as single units for association and clustering. Across 398 genotyped donors of the cohort, an average of about 200,000 unique TCR beta nucleotide sequences per donor were sequenced, and 15% to 20% of those sequences were non-productive.

CDR1 and CDR2, looked up from the germline V gene, are SGDLS and YYNGEE. Trimming leaves V shorter by 2 bases and J shorter by 8 bases, with the junction holding 6 bases beyond the gene matches. From the cysteine through the phenylalanine, the CDR3 covers 14 amino acids. The CDR3 DNA has 42 bases and is translated from base 1. Study-level results and caveats: A total of fewer than 200 TCR beta chains were listed by the study as associated with cytomegalovirus. The presence/absence analyses assumed that sequencing depth was roughly uniform across donors, and that assumption may not be true. According to the authors, the approach could potentially be generalized to other disease states and immunological phenotypes. In this cohort, only TCR beta chains were sequenced, and detectable features were limited by the absence of alpha or paired-chain data. In a later genetic analysis, fewer N-insertions in productive TCRs were reported among donors in an Asian-associated ancestry cluster than the 666-donor mean. CMV serostatus was the only immune exposure information available for the cohort. An association between a missense DCLRE1C variant and V-gene and J-gene trimming of TCR beta chains was found in a later genetic analysis and replicated in an independent cohort. The 87-base-pair reads could not distinguish some IMGT-functional V segments, including TRBV6-2 and TRBV6-3, so those segments were excluded. In a later analysis, HLA-associated TCR beta chains were found to be more clonally expanded and to have lower generation probabilities than equally common non-associated chains. A group of highly shared sequence variants was considered likely to be a technical artifact of the sequencing pipeline. When HLA alleles, especially DR and DQ, strongly co-occurred, TCR associations were difficult to assign to individual alleles. Because counts were too low, under 20 rarely observed V segments, including chromosome 9 orphons, were left out of the earlier analysis of over 550 of the donors. In an earlier analysis of about 550 of the donors, most TCR beta V segments were observed in productive rearrangements about 87% or about 30% of the time, broadly matching IMGT annotations. In a later analysis, about 17,000 TCR beta sequences were associated with specific HLA alleles at a false discovery rate of 0.05. Because HLA typing was missing for some donors at each locus, association tests included only the typed subset. A further reported finding was that TCR beta sequences accurately predicted the HLA-A and HLA-B alleles for most subjects in the first cohort. Correlated functional status among segregating V segments might reflect linkage disequilibrium, but an unknown experimental factor could not be ruled out. In vitro tests confirmed that a few of the cytomegalovirus-associated TCR beta chains recognize cytomegalovirus antigens. A later analysis reported that several top co-occurrence clusters appeared linked to parvovirus B19, influenza, CMV and Epstein-Barr virus. A later analysis found that TCR association rates varied across HLA loci, with DRB1 alleles showing the most associated TCRs and HLA-C alleles the fewest. The classifier was reported to diagnose cytomegalovirus status with high specificity and sensitivity in both the original cohort and the validation cohort. While some public TCRs were present in many individuals, most TCR sequences turned up only very rarely across donors. Most CMV-associated TCR beta chains appeared to be HLA-restricted in a later analysis, and the HLA associations seemed to be driven largely by CMV exposure.

The cohort was made up of hundreds of healthy bone marrow donors. At the time of sampling, every cohort member was nominally healthy, though immune exposures that went unrecorded were likely present. The donor tested CMV seronegative and was one of the 352 seronegative cohort members. Every donor gave a peripheral blood sample, and the peripheral blood mononuclear cells from that sample were used for TCR beta sequencing. Genomic DNA was extracted from the blood cell samples with the Qiagen DNeasy Blood Extraction Kit. About this clone: What this receptor recognizes is not known.

Libraries were prepared through the immunoSEQ multiplex PCR assay. The multiplex PCR relied on a mix of 60 forward primers for TCR Vbeta segments and 13 reverse primers for TCR Jbeta segments. The CDR3 region of rearranged TCR beta genes was amplified from genomic DNA by a multiplex PCR assay. On the Illumina HiSeq System, the amplified TCR beta libraries were sequenced as 87-base-pair reads. The study's processing was this. Across the roughly 700 repertoires, a later analysis counted roughly 77 million unique TCR beta chains, 9.5 million to 12 million of which were shared by at least two donors. A nearest-neighbor algorithm error-corrected the raw reads and collapsed the reads into unique sequences, merging closely related sequences to remove PCR and sequencing errors. V, D and J gene segments were assigned by aligning CDR3 sequences to IMGT reference sequences. For a sequence to be retained, a match of at least six nucleotides was required to both a V gene segment and a J gene segment. A rearrangement counted as productive if the CDR3 had no stop codons and remained in frame with V and J, and every other rearrangement counted as non-productive. CDR3 was defined according to IMGT convention as the region running from the second conserved V-encoded cysteine to the conserved J-encoded phenylalanine. The earlier analysis of about 620 of the donors excluded sequences that lacked an unambiguous match to a single V gene segment. In an earlier analysis of around 590 of the donors, a V segment was called functional when productive rearrangements were above 56.7%, and segregating when the standard deviation between donors exceeded 5%. A statistical classification framework was built to diagnose cytomegalovirus status from the catalog of TCR beta chain sequences. A later analysis assigned V and J genes by comparing TCR nucleotide sequences with IMGT/GENE-DB human TR gene sequences. The TCRdist pipeline was used in a later analysis to assign CDR3 sequences and most-parsimonious VDJ recombination scenarios. A later analysis defined each TCR beta chain by its CDR3 amino acid sequence plus V-gene family, and excluded reads lacking a unique V-gene family. As a way to deal with suspected cross-contamination and a sequencing artifact, a later analysis dropped 450 to 600 nucleotide sequences that were highly shared and had low generation probability. For each public chain, a later analysis derived a clonal expansion index from normalized ranks of inferred template counts within each repertoire. In a later analysis, generation probabilities were computed with a VDJ recombination model fitted to out-of-frame rearrangements, and the resulting probabilities were checked against IGoR. A later analysis scored TCR-TCR, TCR-HLA and TCR-CMV co-occurrence with hypergeometric tests, applying a repertoire-size bias correction to TCR pairs. To estimate false discovery rates, a later analysis permuted the HLA or CMV assignments 20 times. In a later analysis, co-occurring TCRs were grouped with DBSCAN, and TCRdist sequence similarity was added when clustering was performed within HLA-allele-positive subsets. Co-occurrence clustering excluded repertoires with fewer than 30,000 or more than 120,000 public chains, plus five with anomalous nucleotide sharing. This is the immuneACCESS table as TCRdb keeps it, with only in-frame sequences that have V and J called. A part of the clones is gone; compared with another copy, unresolved V genes explain less than half, and the rest is unexplained. V and J calls plus clone size are reproduced from that table; the DNA served to infer D and trimming. For this sample, the table gives more than 100,000 clones. Roughly 1.5% of the sample belongs to the ten largest clones.

This receptor was identified in a woman between 40 and 55 years old in good health and CMV-seronegative. The V and J genes are TRBV9 and TRBJ2-1, and 8 junction bases match TRBD2. What was sequenced was PBMCs. The nucleotide sequence reads as follows: TGTGCCAGCAGCGTCGGGGGGGGGCTGGATGAGCAGTTCTTC. Translated, it reads CASSVGGGLDEQFF.